The T cell receptor beta chain under discussion was sequenced for a study of cytomegalovirus exposure and HLA in healthy donors. This clone was counted a few times. No antigen is known for it. The PCR used 60 Vbeta and 13 Jbeta primers. Produced via immunoSEQ multiplex PCR; TCRdb's table is partial and in-frame only. The sample records around 140,000 clones, 70% to 80% being singletons. Germline CDR1 reads SEHNR; CDR2 reads FQNEAQ (reference sequence). V shed 7 bases, J shed 7 bases, and the junction held 6 bases outside the gene matches. This CDR3 region has 13 residues. Study-wide points: Researchers catalogued roughly 170 TCR beta chains as cytomegalovirus-associated. Later on, a genetic analysis was performed. It linked a missense variant in DCLRE1C with V- and J-gene trimming of TCR beta.

The sample comprised PBMCs. The V and J genes are TRBV7-9 and TRBJ1-4, with 7 bases fitting TRBD1. This TCR was recovered from a woman aged 55 to 70 in good health and CMV-seropositive. Written as DNA, the CDR3 is TGTGCCAGCACCTCACAGGGGAGTGAAAAACTGTTTTTT. Translation gives CASTSQGSEKLFF.